This TCR beta chain emerged from a study of shared clonotypes between healthy human individuals. Overall study findings and caveats: In a handful of donors, around 5% of naive CD4 clonotypes appeared in common. Clonotype sharing among donors likely depends on sequencing depth.

In the case of this clone: Its target is not known.

Some clones are missing from TCRdb's copy, which holds only in-frame ones; the method was immunoSEQ multiplex PCR. The sample lists approximately 1.1 million clones, approximately 80% occurring once. The ends were cut back, 5 bases at V and 6 bases at J, with 16 bases in the middle. CDR1 SEHNR and CDR2 FQNEAQ come from the germline V gene (reference sequence). The CDR3 loop spans 14 amino acids. The sequenced material came from memory CD4+ T cells from PBMCs. The subset here: CD45RA-negative fraction. The TCR sequence derives from a man between 18 and 35 years old in good health. Some clones in this sample may be carry-over from other donors' samples. This chain links TRBV7-9 with TRBJ1-2, with a possible D match to TRBD1 (5 bases). CDR3 nucleotides: TGTGCCAGCAGCCCCGGGGCACTTTTAAATGGCTACACCTTC. Translated: CASSPGALLNGYTF.